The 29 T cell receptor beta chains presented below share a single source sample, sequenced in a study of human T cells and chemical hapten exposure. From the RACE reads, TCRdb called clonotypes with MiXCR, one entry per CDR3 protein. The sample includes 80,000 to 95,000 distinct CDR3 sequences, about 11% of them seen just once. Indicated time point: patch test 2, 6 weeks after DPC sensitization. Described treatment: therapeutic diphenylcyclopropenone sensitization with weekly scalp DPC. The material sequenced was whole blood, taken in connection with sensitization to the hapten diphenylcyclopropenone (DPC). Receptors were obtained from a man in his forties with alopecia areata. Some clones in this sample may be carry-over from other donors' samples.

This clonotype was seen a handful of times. DNA of the CDR3: TGTGCCAGCCACCCGGGGGTGACCTATAATTCACCCCTCCACTTT. The encoded protein is CASHPGVTYNSPLHF. The genes are TRBV28 and TRBJ1-6; perhaps TRBD1 as D (5 bases). From germline, CDR1 is MDHEN and CDR2 SYDVKM. The CDR3 has 15 amino acids. The V gene lost 8 bases and the J gene lost 2 bases, with 13 bases spanning the gap.

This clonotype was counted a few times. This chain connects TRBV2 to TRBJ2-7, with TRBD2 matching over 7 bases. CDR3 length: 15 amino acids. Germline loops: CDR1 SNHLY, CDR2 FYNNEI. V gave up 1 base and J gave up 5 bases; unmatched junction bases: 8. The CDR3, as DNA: TGTGCCAGCAGTGAAGTGACTAGCCCCTACCACGAGCAGTACGTC. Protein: CASSEVTSPYHEQYV.

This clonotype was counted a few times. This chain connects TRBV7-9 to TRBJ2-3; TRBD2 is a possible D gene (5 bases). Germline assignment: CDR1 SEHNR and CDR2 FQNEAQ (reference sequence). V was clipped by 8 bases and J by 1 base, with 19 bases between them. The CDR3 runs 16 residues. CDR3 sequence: CASRDSLSRGTDTQYF. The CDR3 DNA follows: TGTGCCAGCCGGGATTCGTTGTCCCGTGGCACAGATACGCAGTATTTT.

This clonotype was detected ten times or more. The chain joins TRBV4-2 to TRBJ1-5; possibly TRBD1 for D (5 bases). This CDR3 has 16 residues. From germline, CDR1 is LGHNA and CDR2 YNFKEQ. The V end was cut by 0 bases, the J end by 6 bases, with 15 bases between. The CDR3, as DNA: TGTGCCAGCAGCCAAGATGCCAGAGGGACGGGTCAGCCCCAGCATTTT. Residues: CASSQDARGTGQPQHF.

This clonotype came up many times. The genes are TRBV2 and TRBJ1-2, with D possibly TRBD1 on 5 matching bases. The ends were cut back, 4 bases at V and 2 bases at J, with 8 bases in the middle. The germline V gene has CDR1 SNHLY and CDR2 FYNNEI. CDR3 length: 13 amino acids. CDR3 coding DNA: TGTGCCAGCAGTGGTGGGGCCAACTATGGCTACACCTTC. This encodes CASSGGANYGYTF.

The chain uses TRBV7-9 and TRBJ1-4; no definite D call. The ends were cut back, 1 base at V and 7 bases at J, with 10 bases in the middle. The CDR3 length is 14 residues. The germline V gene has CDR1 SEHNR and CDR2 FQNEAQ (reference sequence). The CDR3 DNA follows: TGTGCCAGCAGCTTAGTCGACGGACGTGAAAAACTGTTTTTT. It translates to CASSLVDGREKLFF.

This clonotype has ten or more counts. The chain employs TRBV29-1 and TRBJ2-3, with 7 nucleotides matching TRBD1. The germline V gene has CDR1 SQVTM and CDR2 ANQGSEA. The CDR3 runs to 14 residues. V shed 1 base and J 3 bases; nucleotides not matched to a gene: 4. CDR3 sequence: CSVEGQGVTDTQYF. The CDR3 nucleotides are TGCAGCGTTGAAGGCCAGGGGGTTACAGATACGCAGTATTTT.

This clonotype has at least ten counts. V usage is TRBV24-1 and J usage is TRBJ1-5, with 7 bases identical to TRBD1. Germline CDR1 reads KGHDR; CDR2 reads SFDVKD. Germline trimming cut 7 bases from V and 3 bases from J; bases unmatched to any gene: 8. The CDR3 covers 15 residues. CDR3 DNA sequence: TGTGCCACCAGCGGGACAGAAGGTAACAATCAGCCCCAGCATTTT. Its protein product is CATSGTEGNNQPQHF.

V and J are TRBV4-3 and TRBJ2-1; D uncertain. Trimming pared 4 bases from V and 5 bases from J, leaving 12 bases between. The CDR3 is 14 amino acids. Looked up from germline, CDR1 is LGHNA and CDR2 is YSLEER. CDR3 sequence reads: CASSLDPRNNEQFF. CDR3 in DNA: TGCGCCAGCAGCCTAGACCCACGGAACAATGAGCAGTTCTTC.

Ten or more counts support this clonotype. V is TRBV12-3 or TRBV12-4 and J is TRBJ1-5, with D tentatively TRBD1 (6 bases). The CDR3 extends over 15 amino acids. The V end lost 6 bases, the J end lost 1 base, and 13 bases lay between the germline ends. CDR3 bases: TGTGCCAGCAGCCCGGGCAGGGGCAGCAATCAGCCCCAGCATTTT. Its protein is CASSPGRGSNQPQHF.

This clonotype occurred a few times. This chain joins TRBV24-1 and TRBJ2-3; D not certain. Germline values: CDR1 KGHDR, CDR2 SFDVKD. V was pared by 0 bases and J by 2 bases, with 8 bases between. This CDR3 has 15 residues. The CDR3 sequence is CATSDLMDPTDTQYF. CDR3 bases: TGTGCCACCAGTGATTTGATGGATCCCACAGATACGCAGTATTTT.

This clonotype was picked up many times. The CDR3 protein is CASGVINTEAFF. CDR3 nucleotide sequence: TGTGCCAGCGGGGTAATAAACACTGAAGCTTTCTTT. The J gene is TRBJ1-1, the V gene TRBV2; the D is unclear. The germline gives CDR1 SNHLY, CDR2 FYNNEI. Trimming removed 8 bases from V and 2 bases from J, with 9 bases in between. CDR3 size: 12 residues.

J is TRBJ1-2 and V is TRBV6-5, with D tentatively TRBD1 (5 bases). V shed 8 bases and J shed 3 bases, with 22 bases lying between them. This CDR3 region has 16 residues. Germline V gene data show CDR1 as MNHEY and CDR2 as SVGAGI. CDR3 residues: CASFYGGARADYGYTF. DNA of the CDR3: TGTGCCAGCTTCTACGGTGGGGCCCGTGCTGACTATGGCTACACCTTC.

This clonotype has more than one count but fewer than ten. The CDR3 nucleotides read TGTGCCAGCAGTTACGAGACAGGTGAAGCTTTCTTT. It specifies CASSYETGEAFF. This chain connects TRBV6-5 to TRBJ1-1; D perhaps matches TRBD1 (6 bases). Germline V gene data show CDR1 as MNHEY and CDR2 as SVGAGI. V gave up 2 bases and J gave up 7 bases, with 8 bases separating them. The CDR3 has 12 amino acids.

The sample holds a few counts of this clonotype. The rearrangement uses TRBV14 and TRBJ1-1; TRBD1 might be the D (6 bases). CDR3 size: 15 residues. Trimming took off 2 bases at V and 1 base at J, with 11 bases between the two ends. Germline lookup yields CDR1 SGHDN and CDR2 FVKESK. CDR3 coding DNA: TGTGCCAGCAGCCAACGACCGGGACAGAACACTGAAGCTTTCTTT. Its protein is CASSQRPGQNTEAFF.

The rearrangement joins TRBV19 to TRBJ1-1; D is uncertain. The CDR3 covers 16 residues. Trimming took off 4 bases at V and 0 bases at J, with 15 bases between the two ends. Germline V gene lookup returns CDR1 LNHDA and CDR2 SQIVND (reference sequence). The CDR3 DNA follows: TGTGCCAGTAGTAGCGGGCACGGCACCATGAACACTGAAGCTTTCTTT. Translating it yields CASSSGHGTMNTEAFF.

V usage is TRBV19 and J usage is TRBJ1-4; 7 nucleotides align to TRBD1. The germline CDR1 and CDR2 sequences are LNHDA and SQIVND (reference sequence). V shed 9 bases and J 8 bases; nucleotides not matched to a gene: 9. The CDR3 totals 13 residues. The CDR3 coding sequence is TGTGCCAGCGAAGGACAGGAGGGCGAAAAACTGTTTTTT. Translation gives CASEGQEGEKLFF.

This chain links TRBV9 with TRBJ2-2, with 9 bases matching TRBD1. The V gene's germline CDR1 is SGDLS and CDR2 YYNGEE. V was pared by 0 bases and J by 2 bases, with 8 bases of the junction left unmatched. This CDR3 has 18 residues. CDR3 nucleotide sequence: TGTGCCAGCAGCGTAGAGTTGGGACAGGGATTTAACACCGGGGAGCTGTTTTTT. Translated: CASSVELGQGFNTGELFF.

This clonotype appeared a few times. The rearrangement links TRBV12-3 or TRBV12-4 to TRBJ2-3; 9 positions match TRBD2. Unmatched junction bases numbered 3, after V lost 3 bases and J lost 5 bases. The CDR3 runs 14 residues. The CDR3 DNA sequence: TGTGCCAGCAGTTTCGCGGGAGGGCAAGATACGCAGTATTTT. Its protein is CASSFAGGQDTQYF.

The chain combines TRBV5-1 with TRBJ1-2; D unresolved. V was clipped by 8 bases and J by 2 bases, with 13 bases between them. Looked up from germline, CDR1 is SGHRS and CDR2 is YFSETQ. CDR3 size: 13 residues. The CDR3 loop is CASTFGSNYGYTF. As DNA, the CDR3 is TGCGCCAGTACATTTGGCAGCAACTATGGCTACACCTTC.

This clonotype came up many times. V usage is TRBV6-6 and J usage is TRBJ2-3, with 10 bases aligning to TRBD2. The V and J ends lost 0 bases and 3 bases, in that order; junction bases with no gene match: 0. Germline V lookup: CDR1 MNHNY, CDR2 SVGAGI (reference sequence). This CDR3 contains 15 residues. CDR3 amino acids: CASSYSGLATDTQYF. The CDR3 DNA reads TGTGCCAGCAGTTACTCGGGACTAGCGACAGATACGCAGTATTTT.

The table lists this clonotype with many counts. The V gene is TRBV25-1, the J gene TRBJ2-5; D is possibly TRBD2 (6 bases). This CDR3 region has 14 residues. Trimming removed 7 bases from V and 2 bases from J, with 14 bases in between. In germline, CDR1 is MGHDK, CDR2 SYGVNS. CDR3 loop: CASKEGRGQETQYF. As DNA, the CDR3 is TGTGCCAGCAAGGAGGGCCGGGGGCAAGAGACCCAGTACTTC.

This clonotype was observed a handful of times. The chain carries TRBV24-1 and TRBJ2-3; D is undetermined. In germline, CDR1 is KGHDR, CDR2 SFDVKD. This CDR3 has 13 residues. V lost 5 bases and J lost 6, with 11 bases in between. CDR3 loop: CATSAAPLDTQYF. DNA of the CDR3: TGTGCCACCAGTGCAGCTCCCCTGGATACGCAGTATTTT.

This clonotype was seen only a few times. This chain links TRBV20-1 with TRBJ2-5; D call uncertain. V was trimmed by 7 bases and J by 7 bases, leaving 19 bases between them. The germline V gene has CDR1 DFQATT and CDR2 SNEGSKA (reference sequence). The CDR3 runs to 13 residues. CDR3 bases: TGCAGTGTAGAGACCCCAGAAGTAGGGACCCAGTACTTC. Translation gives CSVETPEVGTQYF.

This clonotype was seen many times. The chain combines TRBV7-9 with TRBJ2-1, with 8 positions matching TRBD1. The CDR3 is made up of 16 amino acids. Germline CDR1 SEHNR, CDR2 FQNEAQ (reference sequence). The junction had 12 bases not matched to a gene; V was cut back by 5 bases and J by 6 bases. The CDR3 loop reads CASSGGTGPWFNEQFF. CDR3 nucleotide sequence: TGTGCCAGCAGCGGAGGGACAGGCCCTTGGTTCAATGAGCAGTTCTTC.

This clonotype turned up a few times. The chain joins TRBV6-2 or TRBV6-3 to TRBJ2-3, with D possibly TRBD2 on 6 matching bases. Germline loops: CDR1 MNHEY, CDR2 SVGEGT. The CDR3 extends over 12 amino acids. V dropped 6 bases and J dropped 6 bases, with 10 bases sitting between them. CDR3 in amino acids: CASREGTDTQYF. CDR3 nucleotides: TGTGCCAGCAGAGAGGGGACTGATACGCAGTATTTT.

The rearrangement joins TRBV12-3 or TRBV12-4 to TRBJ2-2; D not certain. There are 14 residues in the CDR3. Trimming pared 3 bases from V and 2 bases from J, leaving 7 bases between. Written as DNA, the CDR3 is TGTGCCAGCAGTTTTACGGGTAACACCGGGGAGCTGTTTTTT. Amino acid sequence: CASSFTGNTGELFF.

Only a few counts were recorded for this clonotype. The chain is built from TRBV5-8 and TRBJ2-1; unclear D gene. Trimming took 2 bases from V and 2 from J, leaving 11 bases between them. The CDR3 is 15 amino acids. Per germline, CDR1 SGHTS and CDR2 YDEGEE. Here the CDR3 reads CASSFSGLPYNEQFF. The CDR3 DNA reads TGTGCCAGCAGCTTTTCGGGCCTACCCTACAATGAGCAGTTCTTC.

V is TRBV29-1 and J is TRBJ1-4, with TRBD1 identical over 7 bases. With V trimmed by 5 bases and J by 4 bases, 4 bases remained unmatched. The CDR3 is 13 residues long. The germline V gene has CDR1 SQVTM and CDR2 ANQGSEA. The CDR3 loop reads CSVPGGSNEKLFF. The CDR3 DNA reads TGCAGCGTTCCAGGGGGAAGTAATGAAAAACTGTTTTTT.